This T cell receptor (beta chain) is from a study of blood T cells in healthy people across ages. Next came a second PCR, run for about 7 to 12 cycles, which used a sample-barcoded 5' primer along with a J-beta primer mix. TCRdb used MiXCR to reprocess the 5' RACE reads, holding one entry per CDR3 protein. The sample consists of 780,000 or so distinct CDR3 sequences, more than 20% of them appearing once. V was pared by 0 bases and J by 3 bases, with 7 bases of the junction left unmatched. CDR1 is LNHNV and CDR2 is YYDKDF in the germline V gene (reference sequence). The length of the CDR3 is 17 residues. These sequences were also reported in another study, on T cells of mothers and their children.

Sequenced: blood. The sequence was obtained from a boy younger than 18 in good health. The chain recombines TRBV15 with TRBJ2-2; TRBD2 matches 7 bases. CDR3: CATSRDILGRDTGELFF. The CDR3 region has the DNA TGTGCCACCAGCAGAGATATACTAGGGAGGGACACCGGGGAGCTGTTTTTT.